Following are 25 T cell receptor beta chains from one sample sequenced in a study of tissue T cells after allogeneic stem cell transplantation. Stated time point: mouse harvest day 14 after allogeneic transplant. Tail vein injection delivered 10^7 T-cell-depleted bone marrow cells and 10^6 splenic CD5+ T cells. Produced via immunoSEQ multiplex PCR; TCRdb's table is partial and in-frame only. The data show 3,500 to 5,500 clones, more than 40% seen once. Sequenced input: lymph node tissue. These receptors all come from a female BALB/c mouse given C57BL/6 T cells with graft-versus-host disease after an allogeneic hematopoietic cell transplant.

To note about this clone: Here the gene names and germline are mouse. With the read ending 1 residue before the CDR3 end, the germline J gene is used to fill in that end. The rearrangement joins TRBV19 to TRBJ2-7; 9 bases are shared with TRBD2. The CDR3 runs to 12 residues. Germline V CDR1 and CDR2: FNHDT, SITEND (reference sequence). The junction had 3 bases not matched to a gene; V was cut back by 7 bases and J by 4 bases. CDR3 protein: CASRDWEYEQYF. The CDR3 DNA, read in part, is TGTGCCAGCCGGGACTGGGAATATGAACAGTAC.

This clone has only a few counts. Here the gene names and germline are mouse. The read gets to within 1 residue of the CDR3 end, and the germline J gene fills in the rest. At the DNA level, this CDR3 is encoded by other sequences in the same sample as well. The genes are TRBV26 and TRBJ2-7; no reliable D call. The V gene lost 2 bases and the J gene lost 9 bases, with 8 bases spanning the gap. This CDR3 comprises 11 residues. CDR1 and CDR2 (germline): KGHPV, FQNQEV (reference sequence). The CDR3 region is CASSLPGLQYF. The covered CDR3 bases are TGTGCCAGCAGTCTGCCCGGGCTACAGTAC.

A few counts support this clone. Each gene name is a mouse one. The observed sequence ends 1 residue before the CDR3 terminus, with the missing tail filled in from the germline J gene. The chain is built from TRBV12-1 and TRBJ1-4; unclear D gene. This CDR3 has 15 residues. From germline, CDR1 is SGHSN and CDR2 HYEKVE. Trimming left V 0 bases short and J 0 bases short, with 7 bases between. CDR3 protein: CASSLVGLSNERLFF. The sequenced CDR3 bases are TGTGCCAGCTCTCTCGTGGGTCTTTCCAACGAAAGATTATTT.

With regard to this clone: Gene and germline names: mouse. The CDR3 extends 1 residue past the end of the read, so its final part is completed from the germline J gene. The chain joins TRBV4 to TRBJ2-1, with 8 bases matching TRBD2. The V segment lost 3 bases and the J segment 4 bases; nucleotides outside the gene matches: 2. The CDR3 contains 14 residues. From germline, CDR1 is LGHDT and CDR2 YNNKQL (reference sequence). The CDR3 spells CASSYWGVYAEQFF. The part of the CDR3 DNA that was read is TGTGCCAGCAGCTACTGGGGGGTGTATGCTGAGCAGTTC.

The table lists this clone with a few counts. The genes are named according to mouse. The CDR3 DNA, read in part, is TGTGCCAGCAGCTTAGTAGGGGGCGCAAACACAGAAGTCTTC. This codes for CASSLVGGANTEVF. The entire CDR3 protein is CASSLVGGANTEVFF. This chain uses TRBV3 with TRBJ1-1; TRBD1 aligns across 7 bases. The missing CDR3 end, 1 residue past where the read stops, is filled in from the germline J gene. The CDR3 has 15 residues. Germline-derived CDR1 and CDR2 are SNHLY and FYNGKV (reference sequence). Trimming removed 1 base from V and 0 bases from J; junction bases left unmatched: 2.

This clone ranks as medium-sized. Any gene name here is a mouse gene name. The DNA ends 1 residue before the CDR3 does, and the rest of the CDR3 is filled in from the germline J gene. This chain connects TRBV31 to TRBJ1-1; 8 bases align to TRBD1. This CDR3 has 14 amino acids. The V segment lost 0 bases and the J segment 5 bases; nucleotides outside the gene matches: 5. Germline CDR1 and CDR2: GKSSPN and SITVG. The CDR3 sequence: CAWSLGRGRTEVFF. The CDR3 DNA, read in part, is TGTGCCTGGAGTCTAGGCAGGGGGCGAACAGAAGTCTTC.

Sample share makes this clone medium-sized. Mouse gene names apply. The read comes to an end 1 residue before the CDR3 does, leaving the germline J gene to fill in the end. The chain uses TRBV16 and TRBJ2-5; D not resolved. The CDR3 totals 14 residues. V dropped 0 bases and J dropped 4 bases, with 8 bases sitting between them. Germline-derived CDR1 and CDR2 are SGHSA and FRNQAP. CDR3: CASSLEGSKDTQYF. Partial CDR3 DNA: TGTGCAAGCAGCTTAGAGGGGAGCAAAGACACCCAGTAC.

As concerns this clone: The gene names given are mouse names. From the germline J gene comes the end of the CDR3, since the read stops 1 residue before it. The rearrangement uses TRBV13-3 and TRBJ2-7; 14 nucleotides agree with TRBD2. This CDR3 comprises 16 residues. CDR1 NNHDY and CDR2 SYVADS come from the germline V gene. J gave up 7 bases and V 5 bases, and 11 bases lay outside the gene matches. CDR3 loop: CASSQDPGLGGQEQYF. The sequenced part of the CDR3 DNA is TGTGCCAGCAGCCAAGATCCGGGACTGGGGGGGCAAGAACAGTAC.

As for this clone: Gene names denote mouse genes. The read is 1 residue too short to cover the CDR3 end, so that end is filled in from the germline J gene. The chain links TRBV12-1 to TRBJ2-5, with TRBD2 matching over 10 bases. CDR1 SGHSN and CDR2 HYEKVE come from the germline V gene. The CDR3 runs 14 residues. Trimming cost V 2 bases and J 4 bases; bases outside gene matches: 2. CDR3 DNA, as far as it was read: TGTGCCAGCTCTCGTGACTGGGGGGAAGACACCCAGTAC. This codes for CASSRDWGEDTQY. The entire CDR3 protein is CASSRDWGEDTQYF.

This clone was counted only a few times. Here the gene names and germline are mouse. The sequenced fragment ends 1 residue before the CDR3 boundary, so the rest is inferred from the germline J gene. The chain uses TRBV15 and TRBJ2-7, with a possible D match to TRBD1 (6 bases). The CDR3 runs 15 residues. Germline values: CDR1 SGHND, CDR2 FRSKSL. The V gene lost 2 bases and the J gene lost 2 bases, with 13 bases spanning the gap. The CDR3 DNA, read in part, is TGTGCCAGCAGTTTAAAACAGGGAGGGACCTATGAACAGTAC. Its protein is CASSLKQGGTYEQY. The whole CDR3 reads CASSLKQGGTYEQYF.

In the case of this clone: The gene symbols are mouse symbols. This chain's CDR3 is CASGDAVGCAETLYF. The covered CDR3 bases are TGTGCCAGCGGTGATGCAGTGGGGTGTGCAGAAACGCTGTAT. The J gene is TRBJ2-3, the V gene TRBV13-2, with a possible D match to TRBD2 (5 bases). Sequencing ends 1 residue short of the CDR3 end; the germline J gene provides the rest. This CDR3 has 15 residues. Germline lookup yields CDR1 NNHNN and CDR2 SYGAGS (reference sequence). V was trimmed by 0 bases and J by 1 base, leaving 9 bases between them.

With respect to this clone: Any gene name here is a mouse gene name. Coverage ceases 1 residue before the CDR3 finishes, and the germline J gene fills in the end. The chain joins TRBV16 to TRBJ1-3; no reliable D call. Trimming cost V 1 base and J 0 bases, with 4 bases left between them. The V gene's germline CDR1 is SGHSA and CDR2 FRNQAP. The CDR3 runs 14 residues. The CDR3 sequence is CASSLGVSGNTLYF. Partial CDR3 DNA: TGTGCAAGCAGCTTAGGGGTTTCTGGAAATACGCTCTAT. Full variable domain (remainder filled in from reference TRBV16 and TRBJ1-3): NAGVIQTPRHKVTGKGQEATLWCEPISGHSAVFWYRQTIVQGLEFLTYFRNQAPIDDSGMPKERFSAQMPNQSHSTLKIQSTQPQDSAVYLCASSLGVSGNTLYFGEGSRLIVV.

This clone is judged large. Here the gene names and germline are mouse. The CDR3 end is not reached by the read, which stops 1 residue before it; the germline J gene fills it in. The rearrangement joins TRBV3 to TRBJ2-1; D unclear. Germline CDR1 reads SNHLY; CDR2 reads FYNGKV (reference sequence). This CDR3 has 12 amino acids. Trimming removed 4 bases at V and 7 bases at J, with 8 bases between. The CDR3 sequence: CASSSSEAEQFF. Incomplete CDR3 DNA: TGTGCCAGCAGCTCCTCGGAGGCTGAGCAGTTC.

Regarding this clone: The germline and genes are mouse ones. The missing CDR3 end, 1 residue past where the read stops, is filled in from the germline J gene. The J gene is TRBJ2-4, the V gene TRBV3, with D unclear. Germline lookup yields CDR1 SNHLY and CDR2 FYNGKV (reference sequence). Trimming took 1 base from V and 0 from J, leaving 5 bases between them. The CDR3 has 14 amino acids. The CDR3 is CASSLEGSQNTLYF. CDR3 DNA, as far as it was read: TGTGCCAGCAGCTTAGAGGGAAGTCAAAACACCTTGTAC.

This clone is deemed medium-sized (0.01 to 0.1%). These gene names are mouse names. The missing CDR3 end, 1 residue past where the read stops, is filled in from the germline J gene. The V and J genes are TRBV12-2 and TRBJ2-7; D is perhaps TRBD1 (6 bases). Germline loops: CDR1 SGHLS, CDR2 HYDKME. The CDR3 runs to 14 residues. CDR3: CSQGRGRGRYEQYF. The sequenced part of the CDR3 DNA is TGTTCTCAGGGCAGGGGCCGGGGACGATATGAACAGTAC.

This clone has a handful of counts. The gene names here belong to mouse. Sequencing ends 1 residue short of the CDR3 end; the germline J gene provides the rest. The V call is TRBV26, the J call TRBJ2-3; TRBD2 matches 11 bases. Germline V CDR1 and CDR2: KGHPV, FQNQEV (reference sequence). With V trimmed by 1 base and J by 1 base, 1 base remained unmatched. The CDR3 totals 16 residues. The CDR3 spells CASSLLGLGGAETLYF. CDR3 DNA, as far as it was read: TGTGCCAGCAGTCTGTTGGGACTGGGGGGTGCAGAAACGCTGTAT. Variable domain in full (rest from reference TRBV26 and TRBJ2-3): NSKVIQTPRYLVKGQGQKAKMRCIPEKGHPVVFWYQQNKNNEFKFLINFQNQEVLQQIDMTEKRFSAECPSNSPCSLEIQSSEAGDSALYLCASSLLGLGGAETLYFGSGTRLTVL.

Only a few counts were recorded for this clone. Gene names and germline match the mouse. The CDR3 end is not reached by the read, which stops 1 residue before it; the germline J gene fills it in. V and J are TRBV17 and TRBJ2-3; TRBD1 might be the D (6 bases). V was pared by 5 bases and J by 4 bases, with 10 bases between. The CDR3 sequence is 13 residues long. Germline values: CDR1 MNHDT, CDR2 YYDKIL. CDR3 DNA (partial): TGTGCTAGCAGTCCTACAGGGACAGAAACGCTGTAT. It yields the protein CASSPTGTETLY. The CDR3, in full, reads CASSPTGTETLYF.

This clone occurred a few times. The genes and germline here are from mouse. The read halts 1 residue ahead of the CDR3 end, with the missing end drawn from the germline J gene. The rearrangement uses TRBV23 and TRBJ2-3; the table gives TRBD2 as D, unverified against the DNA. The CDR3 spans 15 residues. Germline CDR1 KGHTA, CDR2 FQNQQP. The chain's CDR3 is CSSSQSRLGAETLYF. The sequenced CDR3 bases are TGCTCCAGCAGTCAAAGTAGACTGGGCGCAGAAACGCTGTAT.

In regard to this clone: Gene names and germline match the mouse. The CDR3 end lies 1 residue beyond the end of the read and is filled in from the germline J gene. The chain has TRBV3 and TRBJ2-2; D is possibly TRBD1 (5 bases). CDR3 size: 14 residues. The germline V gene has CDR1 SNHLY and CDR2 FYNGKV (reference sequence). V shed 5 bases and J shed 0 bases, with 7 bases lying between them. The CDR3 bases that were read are TGTGCCAGCAGCCAACAGGCAAACACCGGGCAGCTCTAC. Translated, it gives CASSQQANTGQLY. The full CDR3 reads CASSQQANTGQLYF.

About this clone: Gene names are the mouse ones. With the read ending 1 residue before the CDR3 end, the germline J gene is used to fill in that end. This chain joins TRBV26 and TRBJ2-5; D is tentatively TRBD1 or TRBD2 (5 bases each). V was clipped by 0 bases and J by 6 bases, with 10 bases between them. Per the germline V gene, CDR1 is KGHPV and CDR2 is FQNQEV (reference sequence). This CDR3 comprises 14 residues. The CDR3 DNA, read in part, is TGTGCCAGCAGTCTGTCCGGGGCGGGGGACACCCAGTAC. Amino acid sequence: CASSLSGAGDTQY. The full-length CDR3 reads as CASSLSGAGDTQYF.

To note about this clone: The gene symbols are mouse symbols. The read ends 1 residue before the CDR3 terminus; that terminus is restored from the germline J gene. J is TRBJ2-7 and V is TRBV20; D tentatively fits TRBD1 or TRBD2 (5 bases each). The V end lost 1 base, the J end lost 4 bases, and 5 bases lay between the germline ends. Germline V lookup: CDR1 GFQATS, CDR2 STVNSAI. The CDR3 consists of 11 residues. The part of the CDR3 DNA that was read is TGTGGTGCTAGGGGGGGGTATGAACAGTAC. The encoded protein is CGARGGYEQY. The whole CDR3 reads CGARGGYEQYF.

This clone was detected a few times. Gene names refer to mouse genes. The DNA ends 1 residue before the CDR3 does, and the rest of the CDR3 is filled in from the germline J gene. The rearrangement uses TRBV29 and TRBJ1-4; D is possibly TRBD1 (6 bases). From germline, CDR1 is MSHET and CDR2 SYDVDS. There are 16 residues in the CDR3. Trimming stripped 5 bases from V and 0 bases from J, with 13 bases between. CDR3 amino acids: CASSPGTPISNERLFF. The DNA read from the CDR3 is TGTGCTAGCAGTCCCGGGACACCCATTTCCAACGAAAGATTATTT.

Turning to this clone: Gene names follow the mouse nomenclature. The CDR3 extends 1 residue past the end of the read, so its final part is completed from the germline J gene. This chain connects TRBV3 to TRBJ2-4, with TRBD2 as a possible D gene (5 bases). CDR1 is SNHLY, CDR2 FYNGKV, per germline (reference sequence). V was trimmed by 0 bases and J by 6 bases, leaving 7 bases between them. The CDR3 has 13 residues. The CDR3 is CASSLAGVNTLYF. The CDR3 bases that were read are TGTGCCAGCAGCTTAGCTGGGGTTAACACCTTGTAC.

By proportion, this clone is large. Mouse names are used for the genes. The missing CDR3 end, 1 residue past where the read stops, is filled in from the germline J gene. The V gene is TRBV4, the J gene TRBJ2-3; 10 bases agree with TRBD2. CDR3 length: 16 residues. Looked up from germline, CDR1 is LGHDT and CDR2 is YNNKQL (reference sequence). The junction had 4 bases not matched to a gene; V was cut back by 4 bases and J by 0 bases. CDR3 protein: CASSFGLGASAETLYF. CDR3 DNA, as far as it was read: TGTGCCAGCAGCTTCGGACTGGGGGCTAGTGCAGAAACGCTGTAT.

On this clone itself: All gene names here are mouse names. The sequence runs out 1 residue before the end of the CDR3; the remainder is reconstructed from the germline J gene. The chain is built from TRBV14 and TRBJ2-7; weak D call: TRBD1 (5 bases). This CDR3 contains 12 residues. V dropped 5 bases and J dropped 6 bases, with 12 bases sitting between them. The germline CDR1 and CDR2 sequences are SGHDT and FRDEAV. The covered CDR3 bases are TGTGCCAGCAGATTTCAGGGATTTGAACAGTAC. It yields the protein CASRFQGFEQY. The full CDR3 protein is CASRFQGFEQYF.